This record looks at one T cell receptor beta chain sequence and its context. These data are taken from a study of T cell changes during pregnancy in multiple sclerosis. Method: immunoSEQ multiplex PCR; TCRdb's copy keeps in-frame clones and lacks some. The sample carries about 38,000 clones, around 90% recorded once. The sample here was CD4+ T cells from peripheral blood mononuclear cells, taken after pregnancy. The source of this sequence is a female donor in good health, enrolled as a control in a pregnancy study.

The CDR3 nucleotides read TGTGCCAGCAGCGTAGATGTCAGGCCCCAAGAGACCCAGTACTTC. This sequence encodes CASSVDVRPQETQYF. The chain links TRBV9 to TRBJ2-5; no reliable D call. Germline CDR1 reads SGDLS; CDR2 reads YYNGEE. Trimming shortened V by 0 bases and J by 1 base, and 10 bases separated the two germline ends. The CDR3 has 15 amino acids.